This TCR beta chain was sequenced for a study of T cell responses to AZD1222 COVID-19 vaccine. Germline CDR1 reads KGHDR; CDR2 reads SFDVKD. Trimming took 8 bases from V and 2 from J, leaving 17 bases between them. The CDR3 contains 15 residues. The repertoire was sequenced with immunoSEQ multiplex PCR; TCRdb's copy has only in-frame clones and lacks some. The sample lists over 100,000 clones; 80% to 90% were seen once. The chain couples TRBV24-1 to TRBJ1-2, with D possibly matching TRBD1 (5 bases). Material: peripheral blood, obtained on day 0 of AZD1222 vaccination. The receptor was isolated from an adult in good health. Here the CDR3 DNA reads TGTGCCACCACCCCTCCTGGGGGGACCAACTATGGCTACACCTTC. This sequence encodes CATTPPGGTNYGYTF.